This TCR beta chain came from a study of OX40 agonist ivuxolimab in advanced cancers. The CDR3 runs 15 residues. Trimming took off 8 bases at V and 0 bases at J, with 14 bases between the two ends. Germline values: CDR1 SSHAT, CDR2 FNYEAQ (reference sequence). About this clone: As yet, its antigen is unknown.

Study conclusions and caveats: Normalized T-cell clonal expansion was also low in a subset of nonresponders.

The protocol was immunoSEQ multiplex PCR, while the TCRdb copy is restricted to in-frame clones and leaves out a portion. The data contain just over 35,000 clones, approximately 76% of them singletons. This TCR was sampled from an adult with an advanced solid tumor such as melanoma, head and neck, liver or kidney cancer. The gene calls are TRBV7-7 and TRBJ2-1; weak D call: TRBD1 (6 bases). The sequencing used CD4+ or CD8+ T cells sorted from blood, collected in a trial of the OX40 agonist ivuxolimab. As DNA, the CDR3 is TGTGCCAGCGCACCACAGGGTTTCTCCTACAATGAGCAGTTCTTC. It specifies CASAPQGFSYNEQFF. Full variable domain (missing parts from reference TRBV7-7 and TRBJ2-1): GAGVSQSPRYKVTKRGQDVTLRCDPISSHATLYWYQQALGQGPEFLTYFNYEAQPDKSGLPSDRFSAERPEGSISTLTIQRTEQRDSAMYRCASAPQGFSYNEQFFGPGTRLTVL.